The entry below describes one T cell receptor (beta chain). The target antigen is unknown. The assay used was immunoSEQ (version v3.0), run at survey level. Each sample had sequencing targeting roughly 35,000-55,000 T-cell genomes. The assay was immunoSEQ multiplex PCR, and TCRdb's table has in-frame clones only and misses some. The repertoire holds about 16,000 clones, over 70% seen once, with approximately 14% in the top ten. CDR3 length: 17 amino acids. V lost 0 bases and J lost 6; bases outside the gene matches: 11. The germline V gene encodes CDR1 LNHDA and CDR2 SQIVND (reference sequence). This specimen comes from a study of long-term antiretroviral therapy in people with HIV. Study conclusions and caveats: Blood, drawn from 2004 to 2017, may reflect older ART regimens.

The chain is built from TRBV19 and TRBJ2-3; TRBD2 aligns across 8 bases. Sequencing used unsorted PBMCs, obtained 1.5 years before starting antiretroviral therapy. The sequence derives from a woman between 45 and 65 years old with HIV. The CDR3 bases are TGTGCCAGTAGTATAGATCTGGGGCACCCGGGAGGGGATACGCAGTATTTT. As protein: CASSIDLGHPGGDTQYF.